The clone carrying this T cell receptor beta chain occurred many times. TCRdb reprocessed the reads with MiXCR, giving one entry per CDR3 protein. The sample carries around 210,000 distinct CDR3 sequences, 6.5% recorded once. This CDR3 is built from 14 residues. V lost 7 bases and J lost 11; bases outside the gene matches: 16. CDR1 is SGHTA and CDR2 is FQGNSA in the germline V gene. The sample is drawn from a study of T cell repertoires in cytomegalovirus infection. The V gene is TRBV7-2, the J gene TRBJ1-1, with 7 nucleotides matching TRBD1. This clonotype was sampled from a human donor in good health (CMV status not recorded). Some clones in this sample may be carry-over from other donors' samples. Material for sequencing was PBMCs. In nucleotides, the CDR3 is TGTGCCAGCAATCTTGGGGACAGATTCGTCAAGGCTTTCTTT. Amino acid sequence: CASNLGDRFVKAFF.